The 17 T cell receptor beta chains presented below share a single source sample, sequenced in a study of OX40 agonist ivuxolimab in advanced cancers. Measured with immunoSEQ multiplex PCR; TCRdb has only the in-frame clones, and not every one. The sample carries around 43,000 clones, around 86% recorded once. The input for sequencing was CD4+ or CD8+ T cells sorted from blood, taken in a trial of the OX40 agonist ivuxolimab. These receptors came from an adult with an advanced solid tumor such as melanoma, head and neck, liver or kidney cancer.

The chain links TRBV5-4 to TRBJ1-1; the match to TRBD1 covers 7 bases. The junction had 1 base not matched to a gene; V was cut back by 2 bases and J by 0 bases. This CDR3 contains 14 residues. Per germline, CDR1 SGHNT and CDR2 YYREEE (reference sequence). The CDR3 sequence is CASSFDRVNTEAFF. The CDR3 DNA follows: TGTGCCAGCAGCTTTGACAGGGTGAACACTGAAGCTTTCTTT.

The chain joins TRBV5-4 to TRBJ1-1, with D unresolved. This CDR3 is 14 amino acids long. Germline V gene data show CDR1 as SGHNT and CDR2 as YYREEE (reference sequence). Trimming left V 4 bases short and J 6 bases short, with 16 bases between. The CDR3 DNA sequence: TGTGCCAGCAGCCGAGGTTCTGCTGACCCTGAAGCTTTCTTT. The encoded protein is CASSRGSADPEAFF. The entire variable domain, with the rest obtained from reference TRBV5-4 and TRBJ1-1, is as follows: ETGVTQSPTHLIKTRGQQVTLRCSSQSGHNTVSWYQQALGQGPQFIFQYYREEENGRGNFPPRFSGLQFPNYSSELNVNALELDDSALYLCASSRGSADPEAFFGQGTRLTVV.

The chain couples TRBV27 to TRBJ2-1; TRBD2 is a possible D gene (5 bases). The V end lost 5 bases, the J end lost 8 bases, and 10 bases lay between the germline ends. Germline V gene lookup returns CDR1 MNHEY and CDR2 SMNVEV (reference sequence). There are 12 residues in the CDR3. The chain's CDR3 is CASSGGPHEQFF. The CDR3 coding sequence is TGTGCCAGCAGTGGAGGACCACATGAGCAGTTCTTC.

The table lists this clone with a few counts. This chain uses TRBV5-1 with TRBJ1-1, with 7 nucleotides matching TRBD1. V dropped 4 bases and J dropped 0; count of bases not matched to a gene: 3. This CDR3 comprises 14 residues. Germline V gives CDR1 SGHRS, CDR2 YFSETQ. CDR3 sequence: CASSQQGMNTEAFF. For the CDR3, the DNA is TGCGCCAGCAGCCAACAGGGGATGAACACTGAAGCTTTCTTT.

The chain couples TRBV6-5 to TRBJ1-1; tentative D call: TRBD1 (5 bases). Trimming stripped 5 bases from V and 5 bases from J, with 15 bases between. The CDR3 extends over 14 amino acids. Germline CDR1 is MNHEY and CDR2 is SVGAGI. CDR3 coding DNA: TGTGCCAGCAGTATATGGGACGGGGGAACTGAAGCTTTCTTT. Its protein product is CASSIWDGGTEAFF.

The chain employs TRBV15 and TRBJ2-7, with 8 bases identical to TRBD1. The CDR3 has 14 residues. V lost 4 bases to trimming and J lost 2 bases; unmatched junction nucleotides: 4. Germline loops: CDR1 LNHNV, CDR2 YYDKDF (reference sequence). DNA for the CDR3: TGTGCCACCAGCATGACAGGGGTCGCCTACGAGCAGTACTTC. It translates to CATSMTGVAYEQYF.

The chain has TRBV27 and TRBJ2-3; maybe TRBD2 (6 bases). This CDR3 region has 13 residues. V lost 3 bases and J lost 6, with 10 bases in between. Per germline, CDR1 MNHEY and CDR2 SMNVEV (reference sequence). The CDR3 loop reads CASSFYGGDTQYF. The CDR3 coding sequence is TGTGCCAGCAGTTTTTATGGGGGGGATACGCAGTATTTT.

The chain links TRBV13 to TRBJ1-1; 10 nucleotides agree with TRBD1. The ends lost 5 bases at V and 1 base at J; junction bases unmatched: 4. CDR3 length equals 15 residues. The germline CDR1 and CDR2 sequences are PRHDT and FYEKMQ (reference sequence). CDR3 DNA: TGTGCCAGCAGCCTACGGGACAGGGGGAACACTGAAGCTTTCTTT. It encodes CASSLRDRGNTEAFF.

V and J are TRBV9 and TRBJ2-4; TRBD2 matches at 8 bases. Trimming removed 4 bases from V and 1 base from J; junction bases left unmatched: 7. Germline V gene lookup returns CDR1 SGDLS and CDR2 YYNGEE. The CDR3 length is 16 residues. CDR3: CASSPGLVWAKNIQYF. The CDR3 DNA reads as TGTGCCAGCAGCCCGGGACTAGTATGGGCCAAAAACATTCAGTACTTC.

The chain employs TRBV19 and TRBJ2-5; 7 positions match TRBD1. Trimming took 5 bases from V and 5 from J; bases not matched to a gene: 11. The CDR3 is 15 amino acids. Germline V gene data show CDR1 as LNHDA and CDR2 as SQIVND (reference sequence). CDR3: CASSPWTGVSETQYF. The DNA of the CDR3 is TGTGCCAGTAGTCCATGGACAGGTGTCTCGGAGACCCAGTACTTC.

This clone was observed once. This chain joins TRBV10-3 and TRBJ2-5, with 10 bases identical to TRBD1. V shed 8 bases and J 4 bases; nucleotides not matched to a gene: 4. Germline CDR1 is ENHRY and CDR2 is SYGVKD. The length of the CDR3 is 13 residues. The CDR3 loop reads CAIGDRGRETQYF. DNA for the CDR3: TGTGCCATCGGCGACAGGGGGCGAGAGACCCAGTACTTC.

V is TRBV5-6 and J is TRBJ2-7; TRBD1 matches at 9 bases. This CDR3 spans 16 amino acids. V shed 4 bases, J shed 3 bases, and the junction held 11 bases outside the gene matches. CDR1 is SGHDT, CDR2 YYEEEE, per germline. CDR3 sequence (DNA): TGTGCCAGCAGCGCCGCACGCGGGACAGGGCTCTACGAGCAGTACTTC. Translation gives CASSAARGTGLYEQYF.

V gene TRBV7-6 combines with J gene TRBJ1-3, with D possibly TRBD1 on 5 matching bases. Trimming stripped 5 bases from V and 7 bases from J, with 15 bases between. Germline V gene sequence: CDR1 SGHVS, CDR2 FNYEAQ. The length of the CDR3 is 14 residues. DNA for the CDR3: TGTGCCAGCAGCGGATTACGCGAGGGGAACACCATATATTTT. Amino acids: CASSGLREGNTIYF.

The gene calls are TRBV27 and TRBJ1-6, with 9 bases that match TRBD1. With 7 bases clipped from V and 9 bases from J, the junction kept 10 bases outside the gene matches. CDR3 length: 15 amino acids. Germline loops: CDR1 MNHEY, CDR2 SMNVEV (reference sequence). Here the CDR3 reads CASTTDRGSSSPLHF. In DNA form, the CDR3 reads TGTGCCAGCACCACCGACAGGGGGTCTTCTTCACCCCTCCACTTT.

The chain employs TRBV7-8 and TRBJ1-2; D gene uncertain. The CDR3 has 17 amino acids. Germline CDR1 reads SGHVS; CDR2 reads FQNEAQ. V lost 5 bases and J 0 bases, leaving 19 bases between the germline ends. In nucleotides, the CDR3 is TGTGCCAGCAGCCCTGCGGAGCAGCCAAACACTAACTATGGCTACACCTTC. Amino acids: CASSPAEQPNTNYGYTF.

This rearrangement joins TRBV19 to TRBJ1-1; unclear D gene. The V gene's germline CDR1 is LNHDA and CDR2 SQIVND (reference sequence). The V and J ends lost 8 bases and 5 bases respectively, with 15 bases between them. The CDR3 is 13 residues long. DNA for the CDR3: TGTGCCAGTGGGGTTCAGTTGTATACTGAAGCTTTCTTT. Its protein product is CASGVQLYTEAFF.

This rearrangement joins TRBV29-1 to TRBJ1-2, with D possibly TRBD1 on 6 matching bases. With 0 bases removed from V and 4 bases from J, the gap between germline ends came to 9 bases. Germline V gene lookup returns CDR1 SQVTM and CDR2 ANQGSEA. CDR3 size: 13 residues. The CDR3: CSVEETGLYGYTF. The CDR3 bases are TGCAGCGTTGAAGAAACAGGGCTCTATGGCTACACCTTC.